The next 31 T cell receptor beta chains were all read from a single sample in a study of regulatory T cells in long-lasting Graves disease. According to the study, TCR beta libraries were built with iRepertoire HTBI primers and CDR3-region Arm-PCR. MiXCR, applied by TCRdb to the multiplex PCR reads, yields one record per CDR3 protein. The sample lists fewer than 550,000 distinct CDR3 sequences, 15% to 20% occurring once. Time point given: newly diagnosed GD, antithyroid drugs for less than 3 months. PBMC RNA served as the TCR library source. In addition, the sample was reused for a study of T cells in Graves' hyperthyroidism and ophthalmopathy.

Source: peripheral blood mononuclear cells (PBMCs), taken at new diagnosis, from a patient treated with antithyroid drugs. The receptors here all came from a woman aged 40 to 65 with Graves disease.

There are many counts of this clonotype. The J gene is TRBJ1-1, the V gene TRBV15; TRBD1 matches at 9 bases. CDR1 LNHNV and CDR2 YYDKDF come from the germline V gene (reference sequence). The CDR3 extends over 16 amino acids. Trimming removed 1 base from V and 5 bases from J; junction bases left unmatched: 8. In nucleotides, the CDR3 is TGTGCCACCAGCAGAGGATCGACAGGGGGTGGAACTGAAGCTTTCTTT. Translation: CATSRGSTGGGTEAFF.

This clonotype was counted at least ten times. The rearrangement joins TRBV6-1 to TRBJ1-1; unclear D gene. This CDR3 spans 12 amino acids. The V gene's germline CDR1 is MNHNS and CDR2 SASEGT. V lost 7 bases to trimming and J lost 6 bases, with 12 bases between them. DNA for the CDR3: TGTGCCAGCACCACGGGAGGCCCTGAAGCTTTCTTT. As protein: CASTTGGPEAFF.

The V and J genes are TRBV29-1 and TRBJ2-7, with TRBD2 as a possible D gene (6 bases). CDR1 SQVTM and CDR2 ANQGSEA come from the germline V gene. Trimming stripped 1 base from V and 9 bases from J, with 19 bases between. The CDR3 sequence is 14 residues long. The CDR3 here is CSVEGGDLPALQYF. For the CDR3, the DNA is TGCAGCGTTGAAGGGGGGGACCTCCCAGCTCTGCAGTACTTC.

The J gene is TRBJ1-6, the V gene TRBV5-1; D gene ambiguous. The CDR3 runs 14 residues. The germline V and J ends were trimmed by 5 bases and 5 bases, with 11 bases remaining between them. Germline V lookup: CDR1 SGHRS, CDR2 YFSETQ. For the CDR3, the DNA is TGCGCCAGCAGTTTTGAGGCGGATAATTCACCCCTCCACTTT. This gives the protein CASSFEADNSPLHF.

The J gene is TRBJ2-2, the V gene TRBV30, with unresolved D. The CDR3 consists of 14 residues. The germline V and J ends were trimmed by 0 bases and 0 bases, with 5 bases remaining between them. Germline V lookup: CDR1 GTSNPN, CDR2 SVGIG (reference sequence). The CDR3 sequence: CAWSVGANTGELFF. In nucleotides, the CDR3 is TGTGCCTGGAGTGTTGGAGCGAACACCGGGGAGCTGTTTTTT.

J is TRBJ1-1 and V is TRBV7-9, with TRBD1 as a possible D gene (6 bases). Germline-derived CDR1 and CDR2 are SEHNR and FQNEAQ (reference sequence). CDR3 length equals 14 residues. V dropped 2 bases and J dropped 5 bases, with 12 bases sitting between them. The CDR3 loop reads CASSLQGIDTEAFF. In DNA, the CDR3 is TGTGCCAGCAGCTTACAGGGGATCGATACTGAAGCTTTCTTT.

Ten or more counts support this clonotype. The chain joins TRBV2 to TRBJ1-6; tentative D call: TRBD1 (5 bases). The CDR3 contains 14 residues. Germline V lookup: CDR1 SNHLY, CDR2 FYNNEI. V lost 6 bases and J lost 7, with 13 bases in between. CDR3 protein: CASRRGGANSPLHF. In DNA, the CDR3 is TGTGCCAGCAGGCGGGGGGGTGCCAATTCACCCCTCCACTTT.

This clonotype was found a few times. V is TRBV27 and J is TRBJ2-3; unclear D gene. Germline V gene sequence: CDR1 MNHEY, CDR2 SMNVEV (reference sequence). The CDR3 loop spans 14 amino acids. The V end was cut by 5 bases, the J end by 0 bases, with 9 bases between. The CDR3 DNA sequence: TGTGCCAGCAGTCCCTGGGCAAGCACAGATACGCAGTATTTT. This encodes CASSPWASTDTQYF.

Many counts were recorded for this clonotype. V gene TRBV6-1 combines with J gene TRBJ2-5; D tentatively fits TRBD1 or TRBD2 (6 bases each). V gave up 6 bases and J gave up 4 bases, with 12 bases separating them. The CDR3 totals 13 residues. The germline CDR1 and CDR2 sequences are MNHNS and SASEGT. The CDR3 loop is CASRGGGRETQYF. The CDR3 DNA is TGTGCCAGCAGAGGGGGAGGAAGAGAGACCCAGTACTTC.

There are many counts of this clonotype. The J gene is TRBJ2-1, the V gene TRBV28; TRBD2 agrees at 9 bases. This CDR3 region has 16 residues. Per germline, CDR1 MDHEN and CDR2 SYDVKM. V lost 6 bases to trimming and J lost 8 bases; unmatched junction nucleotides: 14. CDR3 DNA: TGTGCCAGCAGCGTCGGGGCGGGGGGGCCCTGGGATGAGCAGTTCTTC. Encoded protein: CASSVGAGGPWDEQFF.

The table lists this clonotype with a few counts. V and J are TRBV6-2 or TRBV6-3 and TRBJ2-4; D may match TRBD1 or TRBD2 (6 bases each). Between the trimmed V and J ends, which lost 7 bases and 5 bases, there was a span of 15 bases. CDR3 length: 14 residues. Germline V gene sequence: CDR1 MNHEY, CDR2 SVGEGT. The CDR3 DNA reads as TGTGCCAGCACTCTAGGGGGGCCAGAAAACATTCAGTACTTC. It codes for CASTLGGPENIQYF.

This clonotype has a count of ten or more. The CDR3 protein is CASSEWTANYGYTF. The CDR3 bases are TGTGCCAGCAGTGAGTGGACCGCTAACTATGGCTACACCTTC. The rearrangement uses TRBV6-1 and TRBJ1-2; D is unclear. This CDR3 region has 14 residues. Germline V CDR1 and CDR2: MNHNS, SASEGT. The V and J ends lost 3 bases and 0 bases respectively, with 8 bases between them.

The chain carries TRBV6-5 and TRBJ2-7, with D uncertain. The V end lost 0 bases, the J end lost 3 bases, and 6 bases lay between the germline ends. The CDR3 has 13 residues. Germline assignment: CDR1 MNHEY and CDR2 SVGAGI. The CDR3 DNA sequence: TGTGCCAGCAGTTACTCAGGCCGCTACGAGCAGTACTTC. This encodes CASSYSGRYEQYF.

The J gene is TRBJ2-3, the V gene TRBV4-1; D is uncertain. The V and J ends lost 2 bases and 0 bases respectively, with 12 bases between them. Germline CDR1 reads MGHRA; CDR2 reads YSYEKL. The CDR3 runs to 16 residues. The CDR3 loop reads CASSQTRVPSTDTQYF. The DNA for the CDR3 is TGCGCCAGCAGCCAAACCCGGGTCCCAAGCACAGATACGCAGTATTTT.

The J gene is TRBJ2-2, the V gene TRBV5-5; D gene ambiguous. There are 16 residues in the CDR3. The germline V and J ends were trimmed by 0 bases and 3 bases, with 12 bases remaining between them. The germline gives CDR1 SGHKS, CDR2 YYEKEE (reference sequence). In DNA, the CDR3 is TGTGCCAGCAGCTTGGCCGGCGACCGATACACCGGGGAGCTGTTTTTT. Its translation: CASSLAGDRYTGELFF.

This clonotype was observed a few times. A clone one base away is much larger, so this may be a read error. This rearrangement joins TRBV20-1 to TRBJ1-1; 8 bases map to TRBD1. Germline V gene lookup returns CDR1 DFQATT and CDR2 SNEGSKA (reference sequence). The CDR3 runs 12 residues. CDR3 nucleotide sequence: TGCAGTTGCTGGGACAGGAACACTGAAGCTTCCTTT. Protein: CSCWDRNTEASF.

In its sample, this clonotype was seen many times. The J gene is TRBJ1-5, the V gene TRBV19; no reliable D call. The CDR3 totals 13 residues. V lost 2 bases and J lost 3, with 5 bases in between. Germline assignment: CDR1 LNHDA and CDR2 SQIVND (reference sequence). This CDR3 reads CASSIRHNQPQHF. CDR3 in DNA: TGTGCCAGTAGTATAAGGCACAATCAGCCCCAGCATTTT.

The sample holds many counts of this clonotype. The chain carries TRBV7-3 and TRBJ1-4; D is uncertain. V lost 5 bases and J lost 5, with 15 bases in between. Germline-derived CDR1 and CDR2 are SGHTA and FQGTGA. The CDR3 sequence is 15 residues long. The CDR3 loop reads CASSPPQSKNEKLFF. In DNA, the CDR3 is TGTGCCAGCAGCCCCCCCCAAAGTAAAAATGAAAAACTGTTTTTT. The full variable domain, in which reference TRBV7-3 and TRBJ1-4 provide the parts outside the CDR3, is GAGVSQTPSNKVTEKGKYVELRCDPISGHTALYWYRQSLGQGPEFLIYFQGTGAADDSGLPNDRFFAVRPEGSVSTLKIQRTERGDSAVYLCASSPPQSKNEKLFFGSGTQLSVL.

This clonotype was picked up a small number of times. The CDR3 loop is CASSTTGGWNTEAFF. Written as DNA, the CDR3 is TGTGCCAGCAGCACGACAGGGGGCTGGAACACTGAAGCTTTCTTT. This chain joins TRBV9 and TRBJ1-1; TRBD1 agrees at 10 bases. Trimming cost V 4 bases and J 1 base; bases outside gene matches: 4. Germline values: CDR1 SGDLS, CDR2 YYNGEE. This CDR3 has 15 amino acids.

Concerning this clonotype itself: A single base separates this from a much larger clone, so it may be a read error. V and J are TRBV28 and TRBJ2-1, with 8 bases lining up with TRBD1. Germline loops: CDR1 MDHEN, CDR2 SYDVKM. The CDR3 spans 13 residues. Trimming at V came to 11 bases and at J to 7 bases, leaving 10 bases not matched to a gene. The CDR3 DNA reads TGTGCCGTCCCGGACAGGGATAGAAATGAGCAGTTCTTC. Amino acids: CAVPDRDRNEQFF.

The rearrangement joins TRBV15 to TRBJ2-2; D possibly corresponds to TRBD2 (6 bases). V shed 1 base and J shed 6 bases, with 15 bases lying between them. Germline CDR1 and CDR2: LNHNV and YYDKDF (reference sequence). There are 16 residues in the CDR3. The CDR3 coding sequence is TGTGCCACCAGCAGAGCGGGGGTAGTACGAGCCGGGGAGCTGTTTTTT. It encodes CATSRAGVVRAGELFF.

This clonotype has a handful of counts. The V call is TRBV4-1, the J call TRBJ2-3; 7 bases line up with TRBD2. The CDR3 is 16 residues long. Germline CDR1 is MGHRA and CDR2 is YSYEKL. J lost 3 bases, V lost 6 bases, and 12 bases had no gene match. The DNA for the CDR3 is TGCGCCAGCAGGTTCCAGGGCGGGGGAGGGACAGATACGCAGTATTTT. This codes for CASRFQGGGGTDTQYF.

This clonotype was found many times. A junction boundary mismatches the germline segment, possibly from a read error. The rearrangement uses TRBV3-1 and TRBJ1-4, with a tentative D call TRBD1 (5 bases). Germline V gives CDR1 LGHDT, CDR2 YNNKEL (reference sequence). CDR3 length: 14 amino acids. The CDR3 sequence is CASSTFEEGRGPTF. The CDR3 DNA follows: TGTGCCAGCAGCACCTTTGAGGAGGGGAGAGGACCTACTTTT.

This clonotype has a count of ten or more. V and J are TRBV15 and TRBJ1-2, with a weak D call TRBD1 (6 bases). V lost 5 bases to trimming and J lost 4 bases, with 14 bases between them. This CDR3 has 14 amino acids. From germline, CDR1 is LNHNV and CDR2 YYDKDF (reference sequence). The CDR3 region has the DNA TGTGCCACCAGCGTCTCCGGGACAAGCTATGGCTACACCTTC. It is translated as CATSVSGTSYGYTF.

Of note for this clonotype: Just one base apart from a much larger clone, this may be a read error. The chain is built from TRBV29-1 and TRBJ1-1; possibly TRBD1 for D (6 bases). Germline V CDR1 and CDR2: SQVTM, ANQGSEA. Trimming took off 1 base at V and 3 bases at J, with 18 bases between the two ends. CDR3 size: 16 residues. Here the CDR3 reads CSVEGLWGALDTEAFF. CDR3 coding DNA: TGCAGCGTTGAAGGTCTCTGGGGGGCGCTTGACACTGAAGCTTTCTTT. Drawing the rest from reference TRBV29-1 and TRBJ1-1, the complete variable domain is SAVISQKPSRDICQRGTSLTIQCQVDSQVTMMFWYRQQPGQSLTLIATANQGSEATYESGFVIDKFPISRPNLTFSTLTVSNMSPEDSSIYLCSVEGLWGALDTEAFFGQGTRLTVV.

This clonotype was counted at least ten times. The rearrangement uses TRBV18 and TRBJ1-1, with a tentative D call TRBD1 (6 bases). This CDR3 is built from 17 residues. Germline assignment: CDR1 KGHSH and CDR2 LQKENI. The V end was cut by 2 bases, the J end by 2 bases, with 18 bases between. CDR3 protein: CASSPLFRDTSNTEAFF. The DNA for the CDR3 is TGTGCCAGCTCACCATTGTTCCGGGACACCTCTAACACTGAAGCTTTCTTT.

This clonotype was observed many times. This sequence joins TRBV13 and TRBJ2-7; perhaps D is TRBD1 or TRBD2 (5 bases each). Deletions cut 8 bases from V and 2 bases from J, with 19 bases between. The CDR3 runs 15 residues. Germline CDR1 is PRHDT and CDR2 is FYEKMQ (reference sequence). CDR3 sequence (DNA): TGTGCCAGCCTAGTTGTCAGGGACGGGACCTACGAGCAGTACTTC. Its protein is CASLVVRDGTYEQYF.

This chain links TRBV7-9 with TRBJ2-5; 8 positions match TRBD1. J was trimmed by 1 base and V by 4 bases; bases with no gene match: 2. Germline V CDR1 and CDR2: SEHNR, FQNEAQ (reference sequence). There are 14 residues in the CDR3. The CDR3 bases are TGTGCCAGCAGCTACCAGGGGGCCCAAGAGACCCAGTACTTC. This gives the protein CASSYQGAQETQYF. Supplemented by reference TRBV7-9 and TRBJ2-5, the full variable domain reads DTGVSQNPRHKITKRGQNVTFRCDPISEHNRLYWYRQTLGQGPEFLTYFQNEAQLEKSRLLSDRFSAERPKGSFSTLEIQRTEQGDSAMYLCASSYQGAQETQYFGPGTRLLVL.

This clonotype was detected ten times or more. The rearrangement joins TRBV28 to TRBJ2-3; perhaps TRBD2 as D (7 bases). This CDR3 contains 16 residues. The V gene's germline CDR1 is MDHEN and CDR2 SYDVKM. The V gene lost 4 bases and the J gene lost 4 bases, with 18 bases spanning the gap. CDR3 amino acids: CASSSPGGRTADTQYF. Here the CDR3 DNA reads TGTGCCAGCAGTTCCCCCGGGGGGCGGACGGCAGATACGCAGTATTTT.

The chain employs TRBV12-5 and TRBJ2-2, with D possibly matching TRBD1 (6 bases). Germline V gene sequence: CDR1 LGHNT, CDR2 FRNRAP. This CDR3 has 15 residues. V lost 1 base and J 5 bases, leaving 11 bases between the germline ends. CDR3 coding DNA: TGTGCTAGTGGTTTGGCACAGGGTTGGACCGGGGAGCTGTTTTTT. Its protein product is CASGLAQGWTGELFF.

The sample holds a few counts of this clonotype. This sequence joins TRBV29-1 and TRBJ1-3; no reliable D call. Per the germline V gene, CDR1 is SQVTM and CDR2 is ANQGSEA. The CDR3 runs to 12 residues. V lost 3 bases, J lost 0 bases, and 3 bases lay in between. The CDR3, as DNA: TGCAGCGTTGAGGACTCTGGAAACACCATATATTTT. Amino acids: CSVEDSGNTIYF.